Each of the 19 T cell receptor beta chains below was sequenced from the same sample in a study of CD8 T cells in Susac syndrome. RNA totalling roughly 0.45 to 1 ug underwent reverse transcription with random hexamers. TCRdb recomputed calls from the immunoSEQ multiplex PCR reads with MiXCR, one row per CDR3 protein. The sample has around 170,000 distinct CDR3 sequences, 95% seen once. Input material: CD8+ T cells from PBMCs. Receptors originate from a human donor with Susac syndrome.

V is TRBV4-1 and J is TRBJ2-7; TRBD2 matches 7 bases. Trimming removed 3 bases from V and 3 bases from J; junction bases left unmatched: 14. Germline V gene data show CDR1 as MGHRA and CDR2 as YSYEKL. The CDR3 is made up of 17 amino acids. CDR3: CASSQLGGRGSFYEQYF. CDR3 nucleotides: TGCGCCAGCAGCCAGTTAGGAGGGCGCGGGAGTTTCTACGAGCAGTACTTC.

This chain uses TRBV15 with TRBJ2-1; D is unclear. V gave up 2 bases and J gave up 6 bases, with 14 bases separating them. Germline loops: CDR1 LNHNV, CDR2 YYDKDF (reference sequence). CDR3 size: 15 residues. The CDR3 is CATSRKFPEVNEQFF. Written as DNA, the CDR3 is TGTGCCACCAGCAGAAAGTTCCCCGAGGTCAATGAGCAGTTCTTC.

The rearrangement uses TRBV4-2 and TRBJ2-2, with D possibly TRBD2 on 6 matching bases. The V end lost 0 bases, the J end lost 9 bases, and 14 bases lay between the germline ends. Germline values: CDR1 LGHNA, CDR2 YNFKEQ. The CDR3 runs to 15 residues. CDR3 residues: CASSQDRGGGRELFF. The CDR3 DNA reads TGTGCCAGCAGCCAAGATCGTGGGGGAGGCCGGGAGCTGTTTTTT.

The CDR3 bases are TGTGCCAGCAGCCCGATGGGCGGGGTGAGCAGTGAGCAGTTCTTC. Residues: CASSPMGGVSSEQFF. This chain uses TRBV5-4 with TRBJ2-1; D perhaps matches TRBD2 (6 bases). The germline V gene encodes CDR1 SGHNT and CDR2 YYREEE (reference sequence). Trimming stripped 4 bases from V and 9 bases from J, with 20 bases between. The CDR3 runs to 15 residues.

The gene calls are TRBV25-1 and TRBJ2-3, with TRBD1 matching over 8 bases. Per germline, CDR1 MGHDK and CDR2 SYGVNS. The CDR3 length is 15 residues. The trim removed 7 bases at V and 1 base at J, leaving 7 bases unmatched. The CDR3 is CASTRWGQGTDTQYF. In DNA form, the CDR3 reads TGTGCCAGCACCCGGTGGGGACAGGGCACAGATACGCAGTATTTT.

This chain joins TRBV12-3 or TRBV12-4 and TRBJ1-5, with a tentative D call TRBD1 (5 bases). The CDR3 contains 15 residues. V lost 1 base and J lost 4, with 11 bases in between. The CDR3 sequence is CASSLEGRGNQPQHF. CDR3 DNA: TGTGCCAGCAGTTTAGAGGGGAGAGGTAATCAGCCCCAGCATTTT.

This clonotype was detected only once. At one of its ends the junction is not consistent with the germline gene, which may arise from a read error. The chain employs TRBV20-1 and TRBJ2-1; 12 nucleotides line up with TRBD2. The CDR3 sequence is 12 residues long. CDR1 and CDR2 from the germline V gene are DFQATT and SNEGSKA (reference sequence). The CDR3 spells CSARPTSGRKVF. The CDR3, as DNA: TGCAGTGCCAGACCGACTAGCGGGAGAAAAGTCTTC.

This sequence joins TRBV30 and TRBJ1-1, with 7 bases aligning to TRBD1. Looked up from germline, CDR1 is GTSNPN and CDR2 is SVGIG (reference sequence). This CDR3 contains 12 residues. Trimming took 7 bases from V and 1 from J; bases not matched to a gene: 3. The CDR3 DNA sequence: TGTGCCTCCGGACAGGCGAACACTGAAGCTTTCTTT. Residues: CASGQANTEAFF.

This chain uses TRBV5-1 with TRBJ2-6; tentatively, D is TRBD1 or TRBD2 (6 bases each). Germline-derived CDR1 and CDR2 are SGHRS and YFSETQ. The CDR3 contains 16 residues. Trimming pared 3 bases from V and 2 bases from J, leaving 12 bases between. The CDR3 DNA follows: TGCGCCAGCAGCTACTCGGGGGCCACTGGGGCCAACGTCCTGACTTTC. Its translation: CASSYSGATGANVLTF.

This clonotype was observed once. The V call is TRBV4-1, the J call TRBJ2-5; 8 bases line up with TRBD2. Germline V gives CDR1 MGHRA, CDR2 YSYEKL. The CDR3 sequence is 18 residues long. J gave up 5 bases and V 3 bases, and 17 bases lay outside the gene matches. The CDR3 nucleotides are TGCGCCAGCAGCCACCTACGGGGGGAGCGGGAGATATCGGAGACCCAGTACTTC. Protein sequence: CASSHLRGEREISETQYF.

This chain joins TRBV13 and TRBJ1-5; D perhaps matches TRBD1 (6 bases). V was shortened by 4 bases and J by 6 bases, with 13 bases between the two germline ends. Germline V gives CDR1 PRHDT, CDR2 FYEKMQ (reference sequence). This CDR3 comprises 14 residues. The DNA for the CDR3 is TGTGCCAGCAGCTCGGGAGGGGGGGGTCAGCCCCAGCATTTT. It is translated as CASSSGGGGQPQHF. The whole variable domain, filled in from reference TRBV13 and TRBJ1-5, reads AAGVIQSPRHLIKEKRETATLKCYPIPRHDTVYWYQQGPGQDPQFLISFYEKMQSDKGSIPDRFSAQQFSDYHSELNMSSLELGDSALYFCASSSGGGGQPQHFGDGTRLSIL.

The chain couples TRBV29-1 to TRBJ1-5; no clear D. V was shortened by 6 bases and J by 2 bases, with 23 bases between the two germline ends. CDR1 and CDR2 from the germline V gene are SQVTM and ANQGSEA. The CDR3 sequence is 17 residues long. CDR3 DNA: TGCAGCGTGGAAATGATTGACACCTTTGAGGGCAATCAGCCCCAGCATTTT. It yields the protein CSVEMIDTFEGNQPQHF.

The rearrangement uses TRBV7-9 and TRBJ1-2; 10 bases align to TRBD1. J gave up 0 bases and V 6 bases, and 7 bases lay outside the gene matches. Germline lookup yields CDR1 SEHNR and CDR2 FQNEAQ (reference sequence). The CDR3 is made up of 16 amino acids. The CDR3 sequence: CASSFTGTGANYGYTF. The CDR3 bases are TGTGCCAGCAGTTTCACTGGGACAGGGGCTAACTATGGCTACACCTTC.

This rearrangement joins TRBV18 to TRBJ2-7, with 11 nucleotides matching TRBD2. The J segment lost 0 bases and the V segment lost 6 bases, leaving 7 bases of the junction unmatched. This CDR3 has 16 amino acids. Germline CDR1 and CDR2: KGHSH and LQKENI. The CDR3 bases are TGTGCCAGCTCCCCCACTAGCGGGGGAAGCTCCTACGAGCAGTACTTC. Translated, it gives CASSPTSGGSSYEQYF.

The chain couples TRBV20-1 to TRBJ2-7; D may match TRBD1 or TRBD2 (5 bases each). The CDR3 covers 14 residues. CDR1 is DFQATT, CDR2 SNEGSKA, per germline (reference sequence). The V gene lost 7 bases and the J gene lost 2 bases, with 18 bases spanning the gap. This chain's CDR3 is CSVLKRDLTYEQYF. The CDR3, as DNA: TGCAGTGTCCTTAAAAGGGACCTTACCTACGAGCAGTACTTC.

The chain links TRBV7-9 to TRBJ2-1, with 8 bases that match TRBD1. The CDR3 contains 15 residues. In germline, CDR1 is SEHNR, CDR2 FQNEAQ (reference sequence). Losses at the gene ends were 1 base for V and 4 bases for J; bases not matched to a gene: 3. CDR3 amino acids: CASSLVQGAYNEQFF. The CDR3 nucleotides read TGTGCCAGCAGCTTAGTCCAGGGGGCGTACAATGAGCAGTTCTTC.

This rearrangement joins TRBV6-5 to TRBJ1-1; D gene uncertain. The length of the CDR3 is 13 residues. Germline CDR1 and CDR2: MNHEY and SVGAGI. V was cut by 3 bases and J by 6 bases, with 11 bases left in between. CDR3: CASSYSGASEAFF. The CDR3 nucleotides are TGTGCCAGCAGTTATTCGGGAGCATCTGAAGCTTTCTTT.

V usage is TRBV27 and J usage is TRBJ2-5; D may be TRBD2 (5 bases). This CDR3 is built from 15 residues. Germline V gene data show CDR1 as MNHEY and CDR2 as SMNVEV (reference sequence). V gave up 5 bases and J gave up 2 bases, with 15 bases separating them. CDR3 region: CASSQYPGVQETQYF. The CDR3 DNA reads as TGTGCCAGCAGTCAATATCCCGGGGTTCAAGAGACCCAGTACTTC.

J is TRBJ1-1 and V is TRBV12-3 or TRBV12-4; 9 bases are a match to TRBD1. V was pared by 5 bases and J by 7 bases, with 5 bases of the junction left unmatched. This CDR3 comprises 13 residues. DNA for the CDR3: TGTGCCAGCAGTCTGGGACAGGGAGGTGAAGCTTTCTTT. Amino acids: CASSLGQGGEAFF.